Listed below are T cell receptor beta chains from one sample, sequenced in a study of preoperative IRX-2 immunotherapy in early breast cancer. Generated by immunoSEQ multiplex PCR, the TCRdb table keeps only in-frame clones and is missing some. The profile covers roughly 34,000 clones, with about nine tenths appearing a single time and 1.6% taken by the ten largest. The material was tumor tissue, obtained after IRX-2 immunotherapy. The receptor source for this set is a human donor with breast cancer. Each CDR3 is given with its conserved first and last residue. D genes are given only for firm matches. Size tells how often a clone was seen (once, few, many) or the class of an expanded clone, and some rows leave it out.

v_call,j_call,d_call,cdr3_length,clone_size,cdr3_nt,cdr3_aa
TRBV15,TRBJ2-1,-,16,-,TGTGCCACCAGCAGAGAGTTCAGCAGCTCCTACAATGAGCAGTTCTTC,CATSREFSSSYNEQFF
TRBV19,TRBJ2-7,-,14,-,TGTGCCAGTAGTCCGACACAGGGAACGGCCGAGCAGTACTTC,CASSPTQGTAEQYF
TRBV5-1,TRBJ2-1,TRBD2,15,-,TGCGCCAGCAGGTCCTCGGGGGGGATCTACAATGAGCAGTTCTTC,CASRSSGGIYNEQFF
TRBV7-7,TRBJ2-5,-,15,-,TGTGCCAGCAGCCCCCAAACAGGGAAACAAGAGACCCAGTACTTC,CASSPQTGKQETQYF
TRBV7-1,TRBJ2-3,-,16,-,TGTGCCAGCAGCTTAGGGGCAGGGAGATATACAGATACGCAGTATTTT,CASSLGAGRYTDTQYF
TRBV6-8,TRBJ1-1,-,14,-,TGTGCCAGCAGTTACTTGGTGGAGAACACTGAAGCTTTCTTT,CASSYLVENTEAFF
TRBV6-7,TRBJ1-1,TRBD1,12,-,TGTGCCAGCAGTGACAGGGGCACTGAAGCTTTCTTT,CASSDRGTEAFF
TRBV7-8,TRBJ2-3,-,16,-,TGTGCCAGCAGCCAAACCTCGGGGATGGGCACAGATACGCAGTATTTT,CASSQTSGMGTDTQYF
TRBV18,TRBJ1-4,-,16,-,TGTGCCAGCTCACCGAATTGGGGGGCAGATAATGAAAAACTGTTTTTT,CASSPNWGADNEKLFF
TRBV6-8,TRBJ1-2,-,13,-,TGTGCCAGCAGTCTGGGACCGACCCGGGGCTACACCTTC,CASSLGPTRGYTF
TRBV6-8,TRBJ2-5,TRBD1,14,-,TGTGCCAGCAGTTATTACAGGGGGCTGGAGACCCAGTACTTC,CASSYYRGLETQYF
TRBV7-8,TRBJ2-1,-,13,-,TGTGCCAGCAGAGGGTTAGAGGGTTATGAGCAGTTCTTC,CASRGLEGYEQFF
TRBV5-1,TRBJ2-2,TRBD1,16,-,TGCGCCAGCAGCTTGCAGGGGGCGGTGAACACCGGGGAGCTGTTTTTT,CASSLQGAVNTGELFF
TRBV4-1,TRBJ1-6,-,17,once,TGCGCCAGCAGCCAAGATCGTCTGGAGATTGGCAATTCACCCCTCCACTTT,CASSQDRLEIGNSPLHF
TRBV19,TRBJ1-5,-,14,-,TGTGCCAGTAGCAAGGGGCACAGTAATCAGCCCCAGCATTTT,CASSKGHSNQPQHF
TRBV19,TRBJ1-4,-,15,-,TGTGCCAGTAGTAAACTGGTCGGGGGCAGTGAAAAACTGTTTTTT,CASSKLVGGSEKLFF
TRBV6-8,TRBJ2-2,TRBD2,16,few,TGTGCCAGCAGTTACTCAACTAGCGGGGCGACCGGGGAGCTGTTTTTT,CASSYSTSGATGELFF
TRBV6-1,TRBJ1-5,-,13,-,TGTGCCAGCAGTGAAGCGGGAGGTTTTCCCCAGCATTTT,CASSEAGGFPQHF